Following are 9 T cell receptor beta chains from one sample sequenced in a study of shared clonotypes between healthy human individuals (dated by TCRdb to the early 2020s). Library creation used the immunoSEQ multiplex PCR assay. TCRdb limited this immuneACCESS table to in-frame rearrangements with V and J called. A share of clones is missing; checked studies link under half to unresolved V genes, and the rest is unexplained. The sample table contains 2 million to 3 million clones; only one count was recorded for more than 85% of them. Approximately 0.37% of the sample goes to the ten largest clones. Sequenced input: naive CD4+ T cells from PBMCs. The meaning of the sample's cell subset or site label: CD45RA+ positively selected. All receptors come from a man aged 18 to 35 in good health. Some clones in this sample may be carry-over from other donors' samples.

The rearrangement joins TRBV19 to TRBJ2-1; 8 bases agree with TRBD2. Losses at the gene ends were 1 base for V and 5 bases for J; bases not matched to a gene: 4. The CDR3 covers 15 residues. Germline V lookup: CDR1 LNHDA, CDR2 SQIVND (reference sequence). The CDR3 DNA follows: TGTGCCAGTAGTATAGTTGAGCGGGGGAACAATGAGCAGTTCTTC. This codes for CASSIVERGNNEQFF.

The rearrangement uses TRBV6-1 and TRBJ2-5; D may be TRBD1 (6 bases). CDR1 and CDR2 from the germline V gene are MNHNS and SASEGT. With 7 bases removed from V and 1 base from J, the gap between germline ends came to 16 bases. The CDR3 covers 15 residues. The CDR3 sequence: CASMTGGLGQETQYF. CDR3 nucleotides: TGTGCCAGCATGACTGGGGGCCTGGGCCAAGAGACCCAGTACTTC.

The CDR3 DNA follows: TGTGCCACCAGCAGAGCTAGTGGGGCCTACGAGCAGTACTTC. It codes for CATSRASGAYEQYF. The rearrangement joins TRBV15 to TRBJ2-7; D ambiguous. The CDR3 sequence is 14 residues long. From germline, CDR1 is LNHNV and CDR2 YYDKDF (reference sequence). V lost 1 base and J lost 2, with 9 bases in between. The whole variable domain, filled in from reference TRBV15 and TRBJ2-7, reads DAMVIQNPRYQVTQFGKPVTLSCSQTLNHNVMYWYQQKSSQAPKLLFHYYDKDFNNEADTPDNFQSRRPNTSFCFLDIRSPGLGDTAMYLCATSRASGAYEQYFGPGTRLTVT.

The CDR3 spells CAISNPGQGGLEQYF. The DNA of the CDR3 is TGTGCCATCTCAAACCCGGGACAGGGAGGGCTCGAGCAGTACTTC. This chain links TRBV10-3 with TRBJ2-7; 9 bases line up with TRBD1. Germline loops: CDR1 ENHRY, CDR2 SYGVKD. The CDR3 totals 15 residues. Germline trimming cut 8 bases from V and 6 bases from J; bases unmatched to any gene: 14.

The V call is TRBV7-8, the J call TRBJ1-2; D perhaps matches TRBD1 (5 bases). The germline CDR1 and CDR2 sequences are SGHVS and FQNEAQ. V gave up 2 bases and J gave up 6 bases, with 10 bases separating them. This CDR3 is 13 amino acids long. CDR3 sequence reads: CASSLRVTDGYTF. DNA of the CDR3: TGTGCCAGCAGCTTAAGGGTGACAGATGGCTACACCTTC.

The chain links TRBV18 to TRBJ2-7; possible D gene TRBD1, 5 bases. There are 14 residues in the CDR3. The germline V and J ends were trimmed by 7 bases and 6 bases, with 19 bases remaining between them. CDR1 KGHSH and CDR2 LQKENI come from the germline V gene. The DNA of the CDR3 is TGTGCCAGCTGCCCTACAGGCCGGTTGTCCGAGCAGTACTTC. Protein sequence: CASCPTGRLSEQYF.

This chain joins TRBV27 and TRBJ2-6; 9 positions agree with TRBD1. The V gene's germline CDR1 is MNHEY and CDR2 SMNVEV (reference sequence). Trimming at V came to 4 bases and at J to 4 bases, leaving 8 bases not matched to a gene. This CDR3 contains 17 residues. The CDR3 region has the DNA TGTGCCAGCAGTTCCCACAGGGGGCGGATGGGGGCCAACGTCCTGACTTTC. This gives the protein CASSSHRGRMGANVLTF.

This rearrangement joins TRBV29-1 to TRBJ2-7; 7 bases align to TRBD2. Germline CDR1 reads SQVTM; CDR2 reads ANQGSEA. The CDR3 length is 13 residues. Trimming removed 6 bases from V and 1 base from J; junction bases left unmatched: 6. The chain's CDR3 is CSVAGINSYEQYF. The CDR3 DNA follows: TGCAGCGTAGCGGGAATCAATTCCTACGAGCAGTACTTC.

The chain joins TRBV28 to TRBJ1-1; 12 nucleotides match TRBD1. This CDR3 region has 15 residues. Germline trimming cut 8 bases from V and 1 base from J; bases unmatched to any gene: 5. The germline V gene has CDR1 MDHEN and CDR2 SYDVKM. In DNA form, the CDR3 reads TGTGCCAGCTGGGGACAGGGGGCGCAGAACACTGAAGCTTTCTTT. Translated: CASWGQGAQNTEAFF. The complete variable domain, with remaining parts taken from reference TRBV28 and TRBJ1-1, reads DVKVTQSSRYLVKRTGEKVFLECVQDMDHENMFWYRQDPGLGLRLIYFSYDVKMKEKGDIPEGYSVSREKKERFSLILESASTNQTSMYLCASWGQGAQNTEAFFGQGTRLTVV.